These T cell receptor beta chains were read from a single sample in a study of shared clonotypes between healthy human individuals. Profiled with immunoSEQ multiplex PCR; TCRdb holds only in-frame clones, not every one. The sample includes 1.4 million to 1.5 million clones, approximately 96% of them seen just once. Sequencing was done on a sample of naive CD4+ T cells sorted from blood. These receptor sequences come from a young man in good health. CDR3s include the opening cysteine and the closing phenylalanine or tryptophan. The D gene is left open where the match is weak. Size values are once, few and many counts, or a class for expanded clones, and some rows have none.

TGTGCCAGCAGGGGGGTCACTGAAGCTTTCTTT	CASRGVTEAFF	.	TRBJ1-1	TRBV28	.
TGTGCCAGCAGTGTTCTAGCGGGAGGGCCGGATACGCAGTATTTT	CASSVLAGGPDTQYF	.	TRBJ2-3	TRBV6-4	TRBD2
TGTGCCAGCAGCCAACAGGGAGGTTCTCAGCCCCAGCATTTT	CASSQQGGSQPQHF	.	TRBJ1-5	TRBV7-2	.
TGTGCCAGCGCGGTACAGGTAAACTATGGCTACACCTTC	CASAVQVNYGYTF	.	TRBJ1-2	TRBV6-1	.
TGTGCCAGCAGCTTCGGGGCGCCAGATACGCAGTATTTT	CASSFGAPDTQYF	.	TRBJ2-3	TRBV9	.
TGTGCCATCAGTGAGTATCCGGGAGGGGCTGAGCAGTTCTTC	CAISEYPGGAEQFF	.	TRBJ2-1	TRBV10-3	TRBD2
TGTGCCAGCAGTTACTTAGCGGGAGTAACTGACAATGAGCAGTTCTTC	CASSYLAGVTDNEQFF	.	TRBJ2-1	TRBV6-5	TRBD2
TGTGCCAGCAGCCGAGGGACGGGGCTGAACACTGAAGCTTTCTTT	CASSRGTGLNTEAFF	.	TRBJ1-1	TRBV11-1	.
TGTGCCTGGGTCAGCCTAGCGGACGTCTCCTACAATGAGCAGTTCTTC	CAWVSLADVSYNEQFF	.	TRBJ2-1	TRBV30	TRBD2
TGTGCCAGCAGCCCGAGGGACAGCACAGATACGCAGTATTTT	CASSPRDSTDTQYF	.	TRBJ2-3	TRBV5-4	.
TGTGCCAGCAGTTTACAGGGGAATCAGCCCCAGCATTTT	CASSLQGNQPQHF	.	TRBJ1-5	TRBV27	.
TGTGCCAGCAGTGAATTCAAATGGGCAAATCAGCCCCAGCATTTT	CASSEFKWANQPQHF	.	TRBJ1-5	TRBV2	.
TGTGCCAGCAGCTTAGTACCGGGAGAAAAGTACAATGAGCAGTTCTTC	CASSLVPGEKYNEQFF	.	TRBJ2-1	TRBV7-9	.
TGTGCCAGCAGACAGGGAGGTTCTGGGGCCAACGTCCTGACTTTC	CASRQGGSGANVLTF	.	TRBJ2-6	TRBV7-3	.
TGCAGTGCTAGAATCGCAGATACGCAGTATTTT	CSARIADTQYF	.	TRBJ2-3	TRBV20-1	.
TGTGCCAGCACACCTCTGGGACTGAACAATGAGCAGTTCTTC	CASTPLGLNNEQFF	.	TRBJ2-1	TRBV9	.
TGTGCCGCGGCTAGCGGGAGGAACTCCTACAATGAGCAGTTCTTC	CAAASGRNSYNEQFF	.	TRBJ2-1	TRBV5-6	TRBD2
TGCGCCAGCAGCCAAGATCCACCGCGGGGCAGGGCGAATGAAAAACTGTTTTTT	CASSQDPPRGRANEKLFF	.	TRBJ1-4	TRBV4-1	.
TGTGCCAGCAGCTTCGGAAACCTAGCTGGGGCCAACGTCCTGACTTTC	CASSFGNLAGANVLTF	.	TRBJ2-6	TRBV11-2	.
TGTGCCAGCAGTGCTTTGACTAGAACCTCTGTAGAGCAGTACTTC	CASSALTRTSVEQYF	.	TRBJ2-7	TRBV2	.
TGTGCCAGCAGCGACATTTTTCCTGGAAACACCATATATTTT	CASSDIFPGNTIYF	once	TRBJ1-3	TRBV7-9	.
TGCGCCAGCAGTGAGTCCGGTTTTGACAGGTGGCCTTCCGAGCAGTACTTC	CASSESGFDRWPSEQYF	.	TRBJ2-7	TRBV10-2	.
TGTGCCAGCAGCCAAGATCTTATCGGAGCCGGCTACACCTTC	CASSQDLIGAGYTF	.	TRBJ1-2	TRBV14	.
TGCGCCAGCAGTCAACCCGGGACAGGGGATGACTCATCCTACGAGCAGTACTTC	CASSQPGTGDDSSYEQYF	.	TRBJ2-7	TRBV23-1	TRBD1
TGCGCCAGCAGCCGAACACTAGCGGAGCAAGAGACCCAGTACTTC	CASSRTLAEQETQYF	.	TRBJ2-5	TRBV5-1	TRBD2
TGCGCCAGCAGCTTTTTGGGGACCTCTGGAAACACCATATATTTT	CASSFLGTSGNTIYF	.	TRBJ1-3	TRBV5-1	.
TGTGCCAGCAGCCGAGCGGGAGGGCCGGGTAATTCCTACAATGAGCAGTTCTTC	CASSRAGGPGNSYNEQFF	.	TRBJ2-1	TRBV7-3	TRBD2
TGCAGCGTTGCCCGTGGGAGGGATCCTGGGCGCTACGAGCAGTACTTC	CSVARGRDPGRYEQYF	.	TRBJ2-7	TRBV29-1	TRBD2
TGCGCCAGCAATGAGCTTGTTTACAATGAGCAGTTCTTC	CASNELVYNEQFF	.	TRBJ2-1	TRBV5-1	.
TGTGCCTGGAGCGCCGGGGGTTATCTGTTTTTT	CAWSAGGYLFF	.	TRBJ1-4	TRBV30	.
TGTGCCAGTAGTATTCTCGGACAGGACGAGCAGTACTTC	CASSILGQDEQYF	.	TRBJ2-7	TRBV19	TRBD1
TGCAGCGTTGAAGTAGGACTCACGGGCGGGGAGCTGTTTTTT	CSVEVGLTGGELFF	.	TRBJ2-2	TRBV29-1	.
TGTGCCAGTGAAAGGTACAGGTCGGTTTTTCTGATGAACACTGAAGCTTTCTTT	CASERYRSVFLMNTEAFF	.	TRBJ1-1	TRBV6-4	.
TGTGCCAGCTCACACCTGAGCGGGGCTAGCACAGATACGCAGTATTTT	CASSHLSGASTDTQYF	.	TRBJ2-3	TRBV18	TRBD2
TGTGCCTGGACACAGGACCGCTCTGGGGCCAACGTCCTGACTTTC	CAWTQDRSGANVLTF	.	TRBJ2-6	TRBV30	.
TGTGCCAGCAGCATACTAGCGGAAAGCACAGATACGCAGTATTTT	CASSILAESTDTQYF	.	TRBJ2-3	TRBV5-4	TRBD2
TGTGCCAGCAGCCCCCCGGGACAGAACTACGAGCAGTACTTC	CASSPPGQNYEQYF	.	TRBJ2-7	TRBV5-5	TRBD1